The T cell receptor (beta chain) under discussion was sequenced for a study of OX40 agonist ivuxolimab in advanced cancers. Study findings and constraints: Both blood CD4+ and CD8+ T cells showed clonal growth by week 6 at 0.1 to 3.0 mg/kg. Undetermined was the antigen specificity of the expanded peripheral T cells.

The ends lost 4 bases at V and 4 bases at J; junction bases unmatched: 11. Germline CDR1 reads SGHTA; CDR2 reads FQGNSA. The CDR3 contains 17 residues. The assay was immunoSEQ multiplex PCR, and TCRdb's table has in-frame clones only and misses some. The data show approximately 70,000 clones, roughly 82% seen once. About this clone: Its antigen is unidentified.

The source is an adult with an advanced solid tumor such as melanoma, head and neck, liver or kidney cancer. The chain has TRBV7-2 and TRBJ1-1; TRBD1 matches 11 bases. The sequencing used CD4+ or CD8+ T cells sorted from blood, collected in a trial of the OX40 agonist ivuxolimab. CDR3: CASSSRDRGAVGTEAFF. CDR3 coding DNA: TGTGCCAGCAGCTCCCGGGACAGGGGGGCGGTTGGCACTGAAGCTTTCTTT. The complete variable domain, with remaining parts taken from reference TRBV7-2 and TRBJ1-1, reads GAGVSQSPSNKVTEKGKDVELRCDPISGHTALYWYRQSLGQGLEFLIYFQGNSAPDKSGLPSDRFSAERTGGSVSTLTIQRTQQEDSAVYLCASSSRDRGAVGTEAFFGQGTRLTVV.